This T cell receptor (beta chain) was captured by sequencing in a study of blood T cell repertoires in COVID-19. Across the study: COVID-19 samples from acute and convalescent phases originated in the United States, Italy and Spain.

The table came from immunoSEQ multiplex PCR; TCRdb's copy has only in-frame clones and leaves some out. This sample yields approximately 150,000 clones, of which about 91% are seen a single time; around 1.4% belongs to the top ten. The V gene end was trimmed by 5 bases and the J gene end by 7 bases; junction bases not matched to a gene: 8. The CDR3 extends over 14 amino acids. CDR1 SQVTM and CDR2 ANQGSEA come from the germline V gene. The sequence was collected from a woman aged 50 to 65 with acute or convalescent COVID-19. The sample consisted of peripheral blood. The gene calls are TRBV29-1 and TRBJ1-5; 10 bases fit TRBD1. CDR3 amino acids: CSVWGTGVGQPQHF. The CDR3 bases are TGCAGCGTTTGGGGGACAGGGGTCGGGCAGCCCCAGCATTTT.